This record looks at one T cell receptor beta chain sequence and its context. The antigen it binds to is not known. No clone much larger than this one lies a single base away; base qualities are absent. The same CDR3 can be traced to other DNA sequences in this sample. The cohort comprised hundreds of healthy bone marrow donors. Cohort members were all nominally healthy when sampled, although unrecorded immune exposures were likely present. The donor tested CMV seronegative and was one of the 352 seronegative cohort members. Every donor gave a peripheral blood sample, and the peripheral blood mononuclear cells from that sample were used for TCR beta sequencing. The Qiagen DNeasy Blood Extraction Kit was used to extract genomic DNA from the blood cell samples. Library method: the immunoSEQ multiplex PCR assay. The multiplex PCR relied on a mix of 60 forward primers for TCR Vbeta segments and 13 reverse primers for TCR Jbeta segments. A multiplex PCR assay on genomic DNA amplified the CDR3 region of rearranged TCR beta genes. On the Illumina HiSeq System, the amplified TCR beta libraries were sequenced as 87-base-pair reads. The published analysis was carried out like this. A later analysis counted about 80 million unique TCR beta chains across the 666 repertoires, and roughly 11 million of these chains were shared by at least two donors. To remove PCR and sequencing errors, raw reads were error-corrected and collapsed into unique sequences using a nearest-neighbor algorithm that merged closely related sequences. Alignment of CDR3 sequences to IMGT reference sequences was used to assign V, D and J gene segments. For a sequence to be retained, a match of at least six nucleotides was required to both a V gene segment and a J gene segment. A rearrangement was called productive if the CDR3 had no stop codons and remained in frame with V and J, and every other rearrangement was called non-productive. Following IMGT convention, CDR3 was defined as the stretch from the second conserved V-encoded cysteine to the conserved J-encoded phenylalanine. Sequences without an unambiguous match to a single V gene segment were excluded from the earlier analysis of 500 to 700 of the donors. An earlier analysis of several hundred of the donors classified V segments as functional when productive rearrangements were above 56.7% and as segregating when the standard deviation between donors was above 5%. A statistical classification framework was built for diagnosing cytomegalovirus status from the catalog of TCR beta chain sequences. In a later analysis, TCR nucleotide sequences were compared against IMGT/GENE-DB human TR gene sequences so that V and J genes could be assigned. A later analysis assigned CDR3 sequences and most-parsimonious VDJ recombination scenarios with the TCRdist pipeline. In a later analysis, every TCR beta chain was defined by the combination of its CDR3 amino acid sequence and its V-gene family, and reads without a unique V-gene family were dropped. In a later analysis, 450 to 600 highly shared, low-generation-probability nucleotide sequences were removed to address suspected cross-contamination and a sequencing artifact. In a later analysis, a clonal expansion index was calculated for each public chain from normalized within-repertoire ranks of inferred template counts. In a later analysis, generation probabilities were computed using a VDJ recombination model fitted to out-of-frame rearrangements, and the results were checked against IGoR. Hypergeometric tests were used in a later analysis to score TCR-TCR, TCR-HLA and TCR-CMV co-occurrence, with a repertoire-size bias correction applied to the TCR pairs. In a later analysis, false discovery rates were estimated by permuting HLA or CMV assignments 20 times. In a later analysis, co-occurring TCRs were grouped with DBSCAN, and TCRdist sequence similarity was added when clustering was performed within HLA-allele-positive subsets. Repertoires with fewer than 30,000 or more than 120,000 public chains were left out of co-occurrence clustering, as were five repertoires with anomalous nucleotide sharing. This immuneACCESS table, as held by TCRdb, lists in-frame sequences with V and J called but not all clones. Of the missing ones, under half trace to an unresolved V gene in checked studies; the others have no known cause. The V and J calls and the clone size are those of that table, but D and trimming were determined from the DNA. Recorded for this sample are over 60,000 clones; about 80% of them occurred a single time. Over 2.5% of the sample belongs to the ten largest clones.

The data were taken from a study of cytomegalovirus exposure and HLA in healthy donors (TCRdb year 2017). With respect to the entire study: An earlier analysis of 587 of the donors reported 250 to 300 Gb of sequence data and 90 million to 120 million unique TCR beta sequences obtained from around 190 million T cells. An early release that covered some 640 HLA-typed donors contained approximately 300 gigabases of sequencing data and tens of millions of unique TCR sequences. Among the roughly 410 genotyped donors, 75% to 90% belonged to the genetic ancestry cluster associated with self-reported Caucasian donors. The aim of the study was to test whether cataloging public T cell receptors could identify signatures of past pathogen exposure. The study profiled the T cell repertoires of hundreds of subjects by immunosequencing and related them to cytomegalovirus serostatus. Along with the approximately 700-subject first cohort, a separate validation cohort of 120 different subjects was used. The study combined high-throughput TCR immunosequencing, statistical association of individual TCRs with disease status, and machine learning to predict cytomegalovirus infection status. To study patterns of TCR occurrence, a later analysis re-analyzed previously published TCR beta repertoires from more than 550 donors and added high-resolution HLA genotyping. In the later analysis, no new phenotypic data were used to find candidate immune exposures; instead, reliance was placed on TCR beta sequences and their occurrence across donors. In an earlier analysis of roughly 600 of the donors, high-throughput TCR beta sequencing was used to judge whether each TCR beta V gene segment behaved as functional or pseudogenic. Alongside the repertoire data, information on donor age, sex, ethnicity and CMV serostatus was compiled. Genome-wide SNP genotypes for about 55% of the 666 donors were used in a later genetic analysis, which treated that subset as a discovery cohort. Every discovery cohort repertoire had been produced on one sequencing platform. Both class I and class II loci were covered by HLA typing, at four-digit resolution. The number of donors typed differed by locus, with roughly 629-640 for A, B, C, DRB1 and DQB1, more than 500 for DQA1, some 570 for DPA1, and approximately 470 for DPB1. Four to six DR-DQ haplotypes were handled as single units for association and clustering, since linkage in the cohort was strong. Across 300 to 400 genotyped donors of the cohort, an average of approximately 240,000 unique TCR beta nucleotide sequences per donor were sequenced, and roughly 17% of those sequences were non-productive. Beyond this particular receptor, the publication reports: A later analysis associated about 17,000 TCR beta sequences with specific HLA alleles at a false discovery rate of 0.05. A later genetic analysis associated a missense DCLRE1C variant with V-gene and J-gene trimming of TCR beta chains, and an independent cohort replicated the association. In a later genetic analysis, fewer N-insertions in productive TCRs were reported among donors in an Asian-associated ancestry cluster than the approximately 670-donor mean. In vitro tests confirmed that three of the cytomegalovirus-associated TCR beta chains recognize cytomegalovirus antigens. Roughly uniform sequencing depth across donors was assumed in presence/absence analyses, although this assumption may not hold. Most CMV-associated TCR beta chains appeared to be HLA-restricted in a later analysis, and the HLA associations seemed to be driven largely by CMV exposure. According to a later analysis, TCR association rates differed among HLA loci, with DRB1 alleles showing the most associated TCRs and HLA-C alleles showing the fewest. Linkage disequilibrium might explain the correlated functional status among segregating V segments, but an unknown experimental factor could not be excluded. Several of the top co-occurrence clusters appeared to be linked to parvovirus B19, influenza, CMV and Epstein-Barr virus, according to a later analysis. Because HLA typing was missing for some donors at each locus, association tests included only the typed subset. In a later analysis, HLA-associated TCR beta chains showed more clonal expansion and lower generation probabilities than non-associated chains that were equally common. Broadly in line with IMGT annotations, most TCR beta V segments showed up in productive rearrangements about 90% or about 30% of the time in an earlier analysis of approximately 640 of the donors. The sequencing pipeline was judged likely to have produced a cluster of highly shared sequence variants as a technical artifact. Cytomegalovirus status was reported to be diagnosed by the classifier with high specificity and sensitivity in both the original and validation cohorts. The study gave a list of around 170 TCR beta chains associated with cytomegalovirus. A further reported finding was that TCR beta sequences accurately predicted the HLA-A and HLA-B alleles for most subjects in the first cohort. The cohort was sequenced for TCR beta chains only, and without alpha or paired-chain data the features that could be detected were limited. The authors suggested that the approach could potentially be generalized to other disease states and immunological phenotypes. For the cohort, immune exposure information was limited to CMV serostatus. Roughly 17 rarely observed V segments, including chromosome 9 orphons, were excluded from the earlier analysis of 550 to 700 of the donors because counts were too low. Because the 87-base-pair reads could not distinguish some IMGT-functional V segments, including TRBV6-2 and TRBV6-3, those segments were excluded. Across donors, most TCR sequences were observed very rarely, whereas some public TCRs were present in many individuals. When HLA alleles, especially DR and DQ, strongly co-occurred, attributing TCR associations to individual alleles was difficult.

The CDR3 spans 16 residues, from the cysteine through the phenylalanine. This entry keeps only the CDR3 DNA: 48 bases, framed from base 1. V is cut back by 1 base and J by 2 bases, with 4 bases in the junction unmatched. As encoded in the germline V gene, CDR1 is SGHRS while CDR2 is YFSETQ. The sequencing sample was made of PBMCs. This receptor was obtained from a man younger than 30 in good health and CMV-seronegative. This sequence uses TRBV5-1 and TRBJ2-5; TRBD2 agrees with 11 junctional bases. The sequence in DNA is TGCGCCAGCAGCTTGCAGGGACTAGCGGAACAAGAGACCCAGTACTTC. This codes for CASSLQGLAEQETQYF.